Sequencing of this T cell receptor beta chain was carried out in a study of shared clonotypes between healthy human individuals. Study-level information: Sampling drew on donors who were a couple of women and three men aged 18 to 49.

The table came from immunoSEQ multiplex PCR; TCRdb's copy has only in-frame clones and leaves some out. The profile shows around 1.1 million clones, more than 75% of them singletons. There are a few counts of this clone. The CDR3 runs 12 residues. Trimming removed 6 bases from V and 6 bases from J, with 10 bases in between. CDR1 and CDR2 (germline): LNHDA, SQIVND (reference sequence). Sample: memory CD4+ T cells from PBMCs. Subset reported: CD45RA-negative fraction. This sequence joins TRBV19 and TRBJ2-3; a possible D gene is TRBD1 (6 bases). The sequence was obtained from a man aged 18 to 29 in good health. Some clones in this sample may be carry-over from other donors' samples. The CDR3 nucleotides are TGTGCCAGTAGCCCCCAGGGGGATACGCAGTATTTT. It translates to CASSPQGDTQYF.